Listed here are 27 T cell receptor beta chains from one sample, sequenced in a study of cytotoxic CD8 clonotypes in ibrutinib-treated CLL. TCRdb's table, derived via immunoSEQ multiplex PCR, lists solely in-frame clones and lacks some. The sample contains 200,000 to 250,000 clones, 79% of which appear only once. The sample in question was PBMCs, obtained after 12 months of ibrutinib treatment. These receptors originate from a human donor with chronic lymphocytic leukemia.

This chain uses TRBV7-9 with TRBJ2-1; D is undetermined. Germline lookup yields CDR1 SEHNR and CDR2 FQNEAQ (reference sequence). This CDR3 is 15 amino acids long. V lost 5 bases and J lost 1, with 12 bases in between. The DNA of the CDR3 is TGTGCCAGCAGCCAGGATATTGGATCCTACAATGAGCAGTTCTTC. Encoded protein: CASSQDIGSYNEQFF.

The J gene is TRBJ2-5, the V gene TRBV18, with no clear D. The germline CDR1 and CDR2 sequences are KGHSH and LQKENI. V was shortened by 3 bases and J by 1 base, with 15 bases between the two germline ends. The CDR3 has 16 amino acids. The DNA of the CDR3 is TGTGCCAGCTCACCTCGATTGAGGAGTGCCCAAGAGACCCAGTACTTC. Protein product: CASSPRLRSAQETQYF.

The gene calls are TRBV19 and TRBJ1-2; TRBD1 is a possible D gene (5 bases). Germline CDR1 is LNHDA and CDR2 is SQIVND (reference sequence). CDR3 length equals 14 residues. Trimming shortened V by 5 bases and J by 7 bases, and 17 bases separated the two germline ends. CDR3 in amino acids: CASSPIDGRGGYTF. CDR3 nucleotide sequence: TGTGCCAGTAGTCCTATCGATGGGAGGGGTGGCTACACCTTC.

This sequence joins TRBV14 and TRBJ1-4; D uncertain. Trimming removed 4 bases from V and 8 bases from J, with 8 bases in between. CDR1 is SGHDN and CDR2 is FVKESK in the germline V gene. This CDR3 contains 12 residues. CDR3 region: CASSPTREKLFF. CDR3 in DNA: TGTGCCAGCAGCCCCACTCGGGAAAAACTGTTTTTT. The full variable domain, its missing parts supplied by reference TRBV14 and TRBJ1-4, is EAGVTQFPSHSVIEKGQTVTLRCDPISGHDNLYWYRRVMGKEIKFLLHFVKESKQDESGMPNNRFLAERTGGTYSTLKVQPAELEDSGVYFCASSPTREKLFFGSGTQLSVL.

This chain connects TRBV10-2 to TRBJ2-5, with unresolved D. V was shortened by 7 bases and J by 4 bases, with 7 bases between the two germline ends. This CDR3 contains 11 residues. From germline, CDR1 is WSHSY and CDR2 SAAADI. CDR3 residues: CASKSLETQYF. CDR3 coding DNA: TGCGCCAGCAAAAGTCTAGAGACCCAGTACTTC.

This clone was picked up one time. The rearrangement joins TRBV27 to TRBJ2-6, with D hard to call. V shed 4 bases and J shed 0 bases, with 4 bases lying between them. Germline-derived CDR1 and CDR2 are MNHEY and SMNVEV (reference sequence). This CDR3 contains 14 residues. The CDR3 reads CASSWGSGANVLTF. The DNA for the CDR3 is TGTGCCAGCAGTTGGGGCTCTGGGGCCAACGTCCTGACTTTC.

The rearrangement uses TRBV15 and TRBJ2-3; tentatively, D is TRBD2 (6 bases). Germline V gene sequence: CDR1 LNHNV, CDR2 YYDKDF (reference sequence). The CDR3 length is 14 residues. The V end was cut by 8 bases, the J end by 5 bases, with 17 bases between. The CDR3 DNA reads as TGTGCCACCCGTCCACGGGAGAGGGGAGATACGCAGTATTTT. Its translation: CATRPRERGDTQYF.

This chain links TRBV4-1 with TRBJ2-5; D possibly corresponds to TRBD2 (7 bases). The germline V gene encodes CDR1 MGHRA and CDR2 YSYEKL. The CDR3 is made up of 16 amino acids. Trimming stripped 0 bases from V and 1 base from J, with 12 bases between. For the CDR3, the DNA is TGCGCCAGCAGCCAAGAAGGGCGGGGGCGCCAAGAGACCCAGTACTTC. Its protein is CASSQEGRGRQETQYF.

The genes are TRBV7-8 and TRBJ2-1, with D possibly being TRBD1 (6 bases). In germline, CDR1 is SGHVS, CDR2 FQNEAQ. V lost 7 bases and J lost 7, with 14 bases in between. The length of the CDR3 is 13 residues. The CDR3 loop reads CASTGEQGNEQFF. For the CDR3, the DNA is TGTGCCAGCACTGGAGAACAGGGAAATGAGCAGTTCTTC.

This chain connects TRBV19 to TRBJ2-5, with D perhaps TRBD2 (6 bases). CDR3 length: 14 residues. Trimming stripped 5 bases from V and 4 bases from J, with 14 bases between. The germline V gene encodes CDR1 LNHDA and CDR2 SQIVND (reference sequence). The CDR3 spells CASSLRLGVETQYF. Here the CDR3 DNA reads TGTGCCAGTAGTCTACGACTAGGGGTAGAGACCCAGTACTTC.

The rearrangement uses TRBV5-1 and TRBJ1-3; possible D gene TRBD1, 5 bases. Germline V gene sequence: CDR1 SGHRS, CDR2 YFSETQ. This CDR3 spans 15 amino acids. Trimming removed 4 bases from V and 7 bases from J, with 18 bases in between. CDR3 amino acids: CASSPLTTESNTIYF. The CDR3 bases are TGCGCCAGCAGCCCCTTGACGACAGAAAGCAACACCATATATTTT.

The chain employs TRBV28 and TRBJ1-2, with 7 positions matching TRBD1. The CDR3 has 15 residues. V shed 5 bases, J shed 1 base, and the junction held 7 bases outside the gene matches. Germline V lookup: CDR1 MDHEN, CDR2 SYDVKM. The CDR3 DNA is TGTGCCAGCAGTAAGCGGACAGGAATTAACTATGGCTACACCTTC. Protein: CASSKRTGINYGYTF.

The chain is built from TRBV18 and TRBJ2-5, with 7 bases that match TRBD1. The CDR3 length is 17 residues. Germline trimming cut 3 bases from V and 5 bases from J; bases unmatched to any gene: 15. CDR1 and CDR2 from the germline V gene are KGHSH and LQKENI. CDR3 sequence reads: CASSPKSANRGTETQYF. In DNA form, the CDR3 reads TGTGCCAGCTCACCGAAAAGCGCAAACAGGGGAACGGAGACCCAGTACTTC.

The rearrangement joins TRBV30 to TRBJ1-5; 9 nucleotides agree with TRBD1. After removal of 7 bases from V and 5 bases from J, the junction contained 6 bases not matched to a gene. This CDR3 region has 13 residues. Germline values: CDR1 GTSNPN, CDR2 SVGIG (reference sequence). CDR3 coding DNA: TGTGCCTTTGGACAGGGGTCCGATCAGCCCCAGCATTTT. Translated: CAFGQGSDQPQHF.

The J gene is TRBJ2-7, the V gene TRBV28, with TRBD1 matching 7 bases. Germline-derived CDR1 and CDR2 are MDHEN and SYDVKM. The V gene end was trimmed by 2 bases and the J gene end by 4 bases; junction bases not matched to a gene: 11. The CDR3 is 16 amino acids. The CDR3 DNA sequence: TGTGCCAGCAGTTTAGCCACTACAGACAGGGAATACGAGCAGTACTTC. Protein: CASSLATTDREYEQYF.

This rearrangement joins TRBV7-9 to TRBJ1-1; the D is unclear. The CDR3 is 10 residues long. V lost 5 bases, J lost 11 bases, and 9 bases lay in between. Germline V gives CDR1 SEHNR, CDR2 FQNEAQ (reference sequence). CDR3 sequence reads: CASSEGSAFF. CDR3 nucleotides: TGTGCCAGCAGCGAGGGATCGGCTTTCTTT.

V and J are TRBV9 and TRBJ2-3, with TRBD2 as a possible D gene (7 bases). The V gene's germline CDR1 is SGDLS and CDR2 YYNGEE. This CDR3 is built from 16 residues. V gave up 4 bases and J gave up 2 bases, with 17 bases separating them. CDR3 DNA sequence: TGTGCCAGCAGCCCGCGGGGGCAGGGGATCACAGATACGCAGTATTTT. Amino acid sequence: CASSPRGQGITDTQYF.

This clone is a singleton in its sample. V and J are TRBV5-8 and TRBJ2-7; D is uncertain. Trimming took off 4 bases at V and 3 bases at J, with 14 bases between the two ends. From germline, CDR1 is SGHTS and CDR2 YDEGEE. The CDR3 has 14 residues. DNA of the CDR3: TGTGCCAGCAGCCTGGATCTCCCGTACTACGAGCAGTACTTC. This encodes CASSLDLPYYEQYF.

CDR3 sequence reads: CASSLIAGPRDTQYF. The CDR3 region has the DNA TGTGCCAGCAGTCTTATAGCGGGCCCCCGGGATACGCAGTATTTT. This chain links TRBV14 with TRBJ2-3; 7 bases match TRBD2. CDR3 length equals 15 residues. V was clipped by 6 bases and J by 6 bases; unmatched bases: 12. CDR1 is SGHDN, CDR2 FVKESK, per germline.

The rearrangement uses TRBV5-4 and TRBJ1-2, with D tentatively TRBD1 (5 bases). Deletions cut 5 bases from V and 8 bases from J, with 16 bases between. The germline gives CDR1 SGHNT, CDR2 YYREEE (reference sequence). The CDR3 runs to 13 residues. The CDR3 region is CASSRYPGGGYTF. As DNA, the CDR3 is TGTGCCAGCAGTCGCTACCCCGGGGGGGGCTACACCTTC. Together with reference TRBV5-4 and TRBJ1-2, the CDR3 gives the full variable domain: ETGVTQSPTHLIKTRGQQVTLRCSSQSGHNTVSWYQQALGQGPQFIFQYYREEENGRGNFPPRFSGLQFPNYSSELNVNALELDDSALYLCASSRYPGGGYTFGSGTRLTVV.

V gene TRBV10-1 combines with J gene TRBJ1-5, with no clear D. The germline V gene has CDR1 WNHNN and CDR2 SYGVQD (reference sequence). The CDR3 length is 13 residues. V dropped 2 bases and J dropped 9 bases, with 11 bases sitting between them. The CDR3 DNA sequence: TGCGCCAGCAGTGAGCCTAGGGAAGGGCCCCAGCATTTT. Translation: CASSEPREGPQHF.

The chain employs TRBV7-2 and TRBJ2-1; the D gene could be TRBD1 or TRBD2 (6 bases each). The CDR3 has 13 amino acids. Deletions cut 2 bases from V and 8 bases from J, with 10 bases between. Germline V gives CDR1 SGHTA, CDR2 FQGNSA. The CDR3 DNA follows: TGTGCCAGCAGCTTACAGGGGAGGCATGAGCAGTTCTTC. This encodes CASSLQGRHEQFF.

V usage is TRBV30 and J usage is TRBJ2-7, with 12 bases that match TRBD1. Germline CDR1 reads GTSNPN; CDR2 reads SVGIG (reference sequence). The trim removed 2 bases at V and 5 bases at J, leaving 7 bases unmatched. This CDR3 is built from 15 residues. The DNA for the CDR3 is TGTGCCTGGAGTAGGGGCGGGACAGGGGGCGACGAGCAGTACTTC. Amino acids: CAWSRGGTGGDEQYF.

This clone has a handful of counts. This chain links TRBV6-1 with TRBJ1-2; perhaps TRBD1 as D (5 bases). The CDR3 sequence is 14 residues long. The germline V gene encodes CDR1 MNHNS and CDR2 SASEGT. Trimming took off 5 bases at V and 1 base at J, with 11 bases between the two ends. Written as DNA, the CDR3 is TGTGCCAGCAGTCAGGGTCCTAGTAACTATGGCTACACCTTC. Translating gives CASSQGPSNYGYTF.

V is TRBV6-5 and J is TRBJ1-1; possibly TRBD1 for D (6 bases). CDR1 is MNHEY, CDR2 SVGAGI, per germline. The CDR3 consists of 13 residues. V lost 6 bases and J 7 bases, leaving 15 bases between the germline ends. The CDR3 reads CASSPGQKLEAFF. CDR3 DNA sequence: TGTGCCAGCAGCCCCGGACAGAAGCTTGAAGCTTTCTTT.

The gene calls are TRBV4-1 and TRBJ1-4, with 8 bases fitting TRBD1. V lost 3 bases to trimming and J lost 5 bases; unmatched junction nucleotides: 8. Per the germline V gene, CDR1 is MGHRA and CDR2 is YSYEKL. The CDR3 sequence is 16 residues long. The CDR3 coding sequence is TGCGCCAGCAGCCAGGGCTACAGGGGGTCCAATGAAAAACTGTTTTTT. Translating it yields CASSQGYRGSNEKLFF.

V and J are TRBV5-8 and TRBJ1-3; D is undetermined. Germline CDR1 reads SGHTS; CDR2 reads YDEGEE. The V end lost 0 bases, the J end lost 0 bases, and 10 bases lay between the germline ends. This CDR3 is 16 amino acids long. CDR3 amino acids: CASSLGTDHSGNTIYF. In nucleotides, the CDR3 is TGTGCCAGCAGCTTGGGAACGGATCACTCTGGAAACACCATATATTTT.